The 26 T cell receptor beta chains below come from one sample, sequenced in a study of T cell responses to AZD1222 COVID-19 vaccine. Measured with immunoSEQ multiplex PCR; TCRdb has only the in-frame clones, and not every one. The table records about 93,000 clones, over 85% of them present only once. The starting material was peripheral blood, obtained on day 0 of MenACWY control vaccination. Every receptor here comes from an adult in good health.

This clone has just one count. V and J are TRBV5-1 and TRBJ2-1; weak D call: TRBD2 (5 bases). V was pared by 7 bases and J by 7 bases, with 15 bases between. The CDR3 has 13 amino acids. The germline V gene encodes CDR1 SGHRS and CDR2 YFSETQ. CDR3 DNA sequence: TGCGCCAGCGGACGGGGTTCGGGAAATGAGCAGTTCTTC. Translated, it gives CASGRGSGNEQFF.

The chain links TRBV2 to TRBJ2-7, with a tentative D call TRBD2 (6 bases). Looked up from germline, CDR1 is SNHLY and CDR2 is FYNNEI. Trimming removed 2 bases from V and 9 bases from J, with 20 bases in between. The CDR3 runs to 15 residues. This chain's CDR3 is CASSETGSVGGWQYF. For the CDR3, the DNA is TGTGCCAGCAGTGAAACCGGTTCTGTAGGAGGGTGGCAGTACTTC.

The J gene is TRBJ1-1, the V gene TRBV5-1; 8 bases are shared with TRBD1. The V gene's germline CDR1 is SGHRS and CDR2 YFSETQ. This CDR3 has 13 residues. J lost 4 bases, V lost 3 bases, and 2 bases had no gene match. As DNA, the CDR3 is TGCGCCAGCAGCTCGGGACAGGTCACTGAAGCTTTCTTT. Protein sequence: CASSSGQVTEAFF.

The V gene is TRBV9, the J gene TRBJ1-4; D is unclear. From germline, CDR1 is SGDLS and CDR2 YYNGEE. Trimming stripped 3 bases from V and 0 bases from J, with 6 bases between. The CDR3 has 14 amino acids. The chain's CDR3 is CASSGGATNEKLFF. Written as DNA, the CDR3 is TGTGCCAGCAGCGGAGGTGCAACTAATGAAAAACTGTTTTTT.

The CDR3 region is CASSAIPPRGARAWAKNIQYF. The CDR3 DNA reads as TGTGCCAGCAGCGCGATCCCCCCTCGAGGGGCTAGGGCTTGGGCCAAAAACATTCAGTACTTC. V and J are TRBV6-7 and TRBJ2-4; tentatively, D is TRBD1 or TRBD2 (5 bases each). TRBV6-7 is designated an ORF whose function remains uncertain. The CDR3 extends over 21 amino acids. V lost 6 bases, J lost 1 base, and 31 bases lay in between.

The genes are TRBV27 and TRBJ1-3; D perhaps matches TRBD1 (5 bases). The CDR3 has 14 residues. Germline V gene lookup returns CDR1 MNHEY and CDR2 SMNVEV (reference sequence). V dropped 8 bases and J dropped 4 bases, with 15 bases sitting between them. CDR3 residues: CASHKRGVGNTIYF. Here the CDR3 DNA reads TGTGCCAGCCATAAAAGGGGAGTCGGAAACACCATATATTTT.

V and J are TRBV5-6 and TRBJ2-1; D ambiguous. CDR1 is SGHDT and CDR2 is YYEEEE in the germline V gene. The CDR3 has 11 amino acids. The ends were cut back, 2 bases at V and 13 bases at J, with 10 bases in the middle. CDR3 DNA sequence: TGTGCCAGCAGCTTTGGAAGTAGACAGTTCTTC. Translation: CASSFGSRQFF.

The chain is built from TRBV4-2 and TRBJ1-1, with D possibly being TRBD1 (6 bases). The CDR3 has 15 amino acids. CDR1 is LGHNA and CDR2 is YNFKEQ in the germline V gene. V lost 2 bases and J 3 bases, leaving 13 bases between the germline ends. The CDR3 sequence: CASSQKAGADTEAFF. The CDR3 DNA reads as TGTGCCAGCAGCCAAAAGGCGGGGGCCGACACTGAAGCTTTCTTT.

This clone has only a few counts. The V and J genes are TRBV24-1 and TRBJ1-2; possible D gene TRBD1, 5 bases. The CDR3 runs 14 residues. Deletions cut 3 bases from V and 8 bases from J, with 15 bases between. The germline V gene encodes CDR1 KGHDR and CDR2 SFDVKD. CDR3 DNA sequence: TGTGCCACCAGTGATCGGGACTCCCTTCGGGGCTACACCTTC. Its protein is CATSDRDSLRGYTF.

The rearrangement uses TRBV5-5 and TRBJ1-1; possibly TRBD1 for D (5 bases). V dropped 0 bases and J dropped 5 bases, with 8 bases sitting between them. The CDR3 length is 13 residues. Per germline, CDR1 SGHKS and CDR2 YYEKEE (reference sequence). CDR3 protein: CASSLVAGTEAFF. For the CDR3, the DNA is TGTGCCAGCAGCTTGGTCGCAGGGACTGAAGCTTTCTTT.

CDR3 protein: CASSLGAKRGGFNEQFF. In DNA form, the CDR3 reads TGTGCCAGCAGCTTAGGGGCTAAGCGGGGGGGCTTCAATGAGCAGTTCTTC. This rearrangement joins TRBV7-2 to TRBJ2-1, with TRBD2 matching over 10 bases. The CDR3 totals 17 residues. In germline, CDR1 is SGHTA, CDR2 FQGNSA. V was clipped by 1 base and J by 6 bases; unmatched bases: 9.

The chain couples TRBV5-4 to TRBJ2-3; no clear D. CDR3 length: 13 amino acids. V lost 0 bases, J lost 3 bases, and 5 bases lay in between. Germline V CDR1 and CDR2: SGHNT, YYREEE (reference sequence). DNA of the CDR3: TGTGCCAGCAGCTTGGCCGGGACAGATACGCAGTATTTT. Protein product: CASSLAGTDTQYF.

This clone has a single count. The V call is TRBV11-2, the J call TRBJ1-5; D ambiguous. V was shortened by 0 bases and J by 1 base, with 13 bases between the two germline ends. CDR3 length: 17 residues. The germline V gene encodes CDR1 SGHAT and CDR2 FQNNGV. CDR3 amino acids: CASSLDRSSASNQPQHF. The CDR3 DNA follows: TGTGCCAGCAGCTTAGACCGAAGTTCCGCGAGCAATCAGCCCCAGCATTTT.

Only a few counts were recorded for this clone. The V call is TRBV7-2, the J call TRBJ1-6; D remains ambiguous. This CDR3 spans 12 amino acids. The V gene's germline CDR1 is SGHTA and CDR2 FQGNSA. Trimming took 5 bases from V and 4 from J, leaving 3 bases between them. DNA for the CDR3: TGTGCCAGCAGCCCATATAATTCACCCCTCCACTTT. This translates into CASSPYNSPLHF.

This clone was seen once. The chain combines TRBV11-3 with TRBJ2-1, with TRBD2 matching 8 bases. The V gene's germline CDR1 is SGHNT and CDR2 YENEEA. CDR3 size: 18 residues. The V segment lost 0 bases and the J segment 0 bases; nucleotides outside the gene matches: 7. CDR3 amino acids: CASSLDLKRGHSYNEQFF. In nucleotides, the CDR3 is TGTGCCAGCAGCTTAGATCTGAAGCGGGGGCACTCCTACAATGAGCAGTTCTTC.

The rearrangement links TRBV2 to TRBJ2-3, with 7 bases identical to TRBD2. The CDR3 loop spans 16 amino acids. With V trimmed by 1 base and J by 2 bases, 6 bases remained unmatched. The germline CDR1 and CDR2 sequences are SNHLY and FYNNEI. CDR3 amino acids: CASSEGAGRFTDTQYF. Here the CDR3 DNA reads TGTGCCAGCAGTGAAGGAGCGGGGAGATTCACAGATACGCAGTATTTT.

J is TRBJ1-4 and V is TRBV3-1 (or the pseudogene TRBV3-2), with D maybe TRBD1 (5 bases). Per germline, CDR1 LGHDT and CDR2 YNNKEL (reference sequence). Deletions cut 2 bases from V and 0 bases from J, with 19 bases between. The CDR3 loop spans 19 amino acids. The CDR3 spells CASSQTGREGTATNEKLFF. CDR3 nucleotides: TGTGCCAGCAGCCAAACCGGGAGGGAGGGGACTGCAACTAATGAAAAACTGTTTTTT.

The chain links TRBV7-9 to TRBJ1-1, with a weak D call TRBD1 (5 bases). The CDR3 length is 14 residues. The ends were cut back, 2 bases at V and 4 bases at J, with 11 bases in the middle. In germline, CDR1 is SEHNR, CDR2 FQNEAQ (reference sequence). The chain's CDR3 is CASSLQGGGTEAFF. DNA of the CDR3: TGTGCCAGCAGCTTACAGGGCGGGGGCACTGAAGCTTTCTTT.

V is TRBV6-2 or TRBV6-3 and J is TRBJ1-1, with 9 bases that match TRBD1. V lost 6 bases and J lost 8; bases outside the gene matches: 7. The V gene's germline CDR1 is MNHEY and CDR2 SVGEGT. There are 13 residues in the CDR3. In DNA form, the CDR3 reads TGTGCCAGCAGCCCGGGACAGGGTCGCGAAGCTTTCTTT. This encodes CASSPGQGREAFF.

This clone has only one observation. The J gene is TRBJ2-5, the V gene TRBV7-8; TRBD2 agrees at 7 bases. CDR1 is SGHVS, CDR2 FQNEAQ, per germline. CDR3 length: 17 residues. Unmatched junction bases numbered 12, after V lost 2 bases and J lost 3 bases. CDR3 sequence: CASSLYPPGGMKETQYF. CDR3 sequence (DNA): TGTGCCAGCAGCTTATATCCCCCGGGGGGAATGAAAGAGACCCAGTACTTC.

The chain has TRBV30 and TRBJ2-3; no definite D call. Looked up from germline, CDR1 is GTSNPN and CDR2 is SVGIG (reference sequence). The CDR3 consists of 11 residues. V was pared by 2 bases and J by 11 bases, with 11 bases between. CDR3: CAWSREARQYF. CDR3 coding DNA: TGTGCCTGGAGTAGGGAAGCAAGGCAGTATTTT.

The V call is TRBV5-1, the J call TRBJ2-2, with 12 positions matching TRBD2. The CDR3 extends over 18 amino acids. The J segment lost 0 bases and the V segment lost 1 base, leaving 4 bases of the junction unmatched. CDR1 and CDR2 from the germline V gene are SGHRS and YFSETQ. Written as DNA, the CDR3 is TGCGCCAGCAGCTTGCCACTAGCGGGGGGCGCGAACACCGGGGAGCTGTTTTTT. Amino acids: CASSLPLAGGANTGELFF.

The V call is TRBV30, the J call TRBJ1-2; D is unresolved. Between the trimmed V and J ends, which lost 0 bases and 4 bases, there was a span of 9 bases. This CDR3 has 13 amino acids. CDR1 and CDR2 (germline): GTSNPN, SVGIG (reference sequence). In nucleotides, the CDR3 is TGTGCCTGGAGTGTACAAGCCGTCTATGGCTACACCTTC. Amino acids: CAWSVQAVYGYTF.

The chain couples TRBV9 to TRBJ1-2; TRBD1 matches 7 bases. The CDR3 loop spans 16 amino acids. The V and J ends lost 4 bases and 3 bases, in that order; junction bases with no gene match: 12. Per the germline V gene, CDR1 is SGDLS and CDR2 is YYNGEE. DNA of the CDR3: TGTGCCAGCAGCCCTACACCACAGGGGAATGACTATGGCTACACCTTC. Translated, it gives CASSPTPQGNDYGYTF.

In regard to this clone: Within the sample, other DNA sequences also encode this same CDR3. The V and J genes are TRBV9 and TRBJ2-5; perhaps TRBD2 as D (6 bases). V was shortened by 0 bases and J by 0 bases, with 9 bases between the two germline ends. There are 15 residues in the CDR3. Germline V gene sequence: CDR1 SGDLS, CDR2 YYNGEE. This chain's CDR3 is CASSVGGEDQETQYF. The CDR3 DNA sequence: TGTGCCAGCAGCGTAGGGGGGGAGGACCAAGAGACCCAGTACTTC.

This clone is a singleton in its sample. The chain joins TRBV18 to TRBJ2-7; possible D gene TRBD1, 6 bases. V was pared by 6 bases and J by 5 bases, with 14 bases between. Germline V lookup: CDR1 KGHSH, CDR2 LQKENI. CDR3 length: 13 amino acids. CDR3 coding DNA: TGTGCCAGCTCGAAAACAGGGACCCACGAGCAGTACTTC. Its protein is CASSKTGTHEQYF.